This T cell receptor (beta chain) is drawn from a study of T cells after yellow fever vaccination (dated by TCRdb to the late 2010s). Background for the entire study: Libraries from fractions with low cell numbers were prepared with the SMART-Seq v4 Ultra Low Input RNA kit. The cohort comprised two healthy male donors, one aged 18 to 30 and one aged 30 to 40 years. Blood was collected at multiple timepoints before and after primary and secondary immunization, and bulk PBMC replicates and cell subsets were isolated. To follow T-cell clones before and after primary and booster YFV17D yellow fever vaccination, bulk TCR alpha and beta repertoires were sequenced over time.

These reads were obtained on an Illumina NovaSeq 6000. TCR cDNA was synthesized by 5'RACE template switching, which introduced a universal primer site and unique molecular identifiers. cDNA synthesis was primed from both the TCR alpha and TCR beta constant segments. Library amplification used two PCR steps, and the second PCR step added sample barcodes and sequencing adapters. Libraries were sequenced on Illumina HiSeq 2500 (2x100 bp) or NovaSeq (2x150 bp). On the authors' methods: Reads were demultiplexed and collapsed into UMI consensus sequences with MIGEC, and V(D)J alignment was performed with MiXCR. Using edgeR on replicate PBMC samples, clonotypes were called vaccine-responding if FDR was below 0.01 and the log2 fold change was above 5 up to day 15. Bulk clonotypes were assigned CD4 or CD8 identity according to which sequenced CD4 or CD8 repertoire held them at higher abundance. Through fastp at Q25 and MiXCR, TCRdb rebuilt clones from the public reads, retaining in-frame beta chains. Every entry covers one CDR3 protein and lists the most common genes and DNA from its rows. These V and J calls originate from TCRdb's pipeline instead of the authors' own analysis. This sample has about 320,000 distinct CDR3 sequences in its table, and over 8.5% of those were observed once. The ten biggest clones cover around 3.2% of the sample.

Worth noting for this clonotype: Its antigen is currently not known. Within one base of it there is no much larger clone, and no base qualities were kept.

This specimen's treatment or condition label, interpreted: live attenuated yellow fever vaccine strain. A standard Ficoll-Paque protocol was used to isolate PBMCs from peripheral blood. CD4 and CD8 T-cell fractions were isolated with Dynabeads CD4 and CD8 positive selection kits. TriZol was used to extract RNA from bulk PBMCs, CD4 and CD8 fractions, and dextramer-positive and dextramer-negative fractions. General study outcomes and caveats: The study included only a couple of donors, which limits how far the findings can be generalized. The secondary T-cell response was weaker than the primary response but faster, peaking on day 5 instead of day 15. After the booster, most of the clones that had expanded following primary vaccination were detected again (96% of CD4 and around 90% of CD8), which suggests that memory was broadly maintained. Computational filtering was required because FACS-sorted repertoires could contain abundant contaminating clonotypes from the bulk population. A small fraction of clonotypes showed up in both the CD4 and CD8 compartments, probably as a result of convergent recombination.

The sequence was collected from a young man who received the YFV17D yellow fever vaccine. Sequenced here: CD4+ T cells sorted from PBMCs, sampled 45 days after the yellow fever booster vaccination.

The DNA sequence reads TGCAGTGCTATTGGAGGGGACACTGAAGCTTTCTTT. This codes for CSAIGGDTEAFF. The rearranged segments are TRBV20-1 and TRBJ1-1; matching of 5 bases hints at TRBD1 as the D gene. Trimming takes 4 bases from V and 3 bases from J, and the germline ends sit 9 bases apart. From its cysteine to its phenylalanine, the CDR3 spans 12 amino acids. The entry retains the CDR3 DNA only, 36 bases that are in frame from base 1. CDR1 and CDR2 were assigned from the germline V gene (reference sequence) as DFQATT and SNEGSKA.